This T cell receptor (beta chain) came from a study of glioma-infiltrating T cells (dated by TCRdb to the mid-2010s). For context, the study as a whole: The study sequenced TCR alpha- and beta-chain repertoires from glioma tissue, from non-neoplastic brain tissue and from matched peripheral blood mononuclear cells. Each tissue-infiltrating repertoire was compared with the same patient's peripheral blood repertoire to measure divergence between tissue and blood T-cell populations. Three low-grade glioma patients, about 8 primary glioblastoma patients and three non-glioma patients contributing non-neoplastic brain tissue were included in the paired cohort.

Turning to this clonotype: Its recognized antigen is unknown. The junction and the germline gene differ at one end; a read error may be behind it.

The iRepertoire nested amplicon-rescue multiplex PCR (arm-PCR) platform was used to amplify TCR alpha and beta CDR3 regions from RNA. One-step reverse transcription and amplification used roughly 100-400 ng of tissue mRNA or PBMC total RNA as input. Following bead purification, Illumina adapters were added by a secondary multiplex PCR, and libraries between 200 and 400 bp were gel-purified. The libraries contained internal 6-nucleotide barcodes that were used for demultiplexing. The libraries were sequenced on an Illumina MiSeq using 2x220 or 2x250 nucleotide paired-end reads. The paper's data handling went like this. Paired reads were merged using FLASH 1.2.11 and were aligned to the GRCh37 human genome using BWA-MEM, after which TRA and TRB reads were extracted. An IMGT-derived reference of cassette sequences and CDR3 motifs, with pseudogenes included, was used for V and J assignment. Three-frame translation of reads was performed, and productive CDR3s were defined as those with a C...FGXG motif and no stop codons. A clonotype was defined as a unique combination of a V-J cassette pair and a CDR3 amino acid sequence. Reads were filtered by Hamming distance, with the threshold set by the sequence error rate of each sample in mapped regions. Starting from the raw public reads, TCRdb applied fastp trimming at Q25, assembled clones with MiXCR and retained in-frame beta chains. For every CDR3 protein sequence, its rows merge into one entry that carries the most common genes and DNA. TCRdb's processing, not the study's, gives the V and J calls here. The sample table shows about 93,000 distinct CDR3 sequences, and approximately 42% are seen once. The ten biggest clones cover more than 30% of the sample.

General study outcomes and caveats: The group comparisons were based on small numbers of patients: three non-neoplastic, three low-grade glioma and seven to nine glioblastoma patients. VJ-independent divergence between tissue and blood was lower than expected in non-neoplastic patients but higher than expected in all gliomas, particularly low-grade gliomas. Only a very small number of CDR3 sequences turned up in both tissue and blood, a result put down to high CDR3 diversity combined with limited sampling.

The receptor was isolated from a human donor with low-grade glioma or glioblastoma, undergoing nonglioma brain surgery, or in good health (not recorded which). The specimen sequenced was glioma tissue, nonneoplastic brain tissue, or PBMCs (not recorded which).

The CDR3 sequence is CARGASSGTSKDTQYF. The base sequence is TGTGCCAGAGGAGCGTCTAGCGGGACTAGCAAAGATACGCAGTATTTT. The chain links TRBV6-2 or TRBV6-3 with TRBJ2-3; TRBD2 aligns with 9 central bases. Counted from cysteine to phenylalanine, this CDR3 has 16 amino acids. This entry keeps only the CDR3 DNA: 48 bases, framed from base 1. CDR1 MNHEY and CDR2 SVGEGT are derived from the germline V gene.